Presented here are 26 T cell receptor beta chains from one specimen sequenced in a study of spatial heterogeneity in lung cancer. Time point in this sample: blood at routine non-recurrence follow-up after resection. TCRdb processed the 5' RACE reads anew with MiXCR; each CDR3 protein has one entry. The table includes about 46,000 distinct CDR3 sequences, 12% detected once. Sequences were derived from PBMCs, sampled at follow-up. These receptors came from a male donor with early-stage non-small cell lung cancer.

In its sample, this clonotype was seen many times. The chain recombines TRBV11-2 with TRBJ2-3; 12 bases line up with TRBD2. V shed 2 bases and J 6 bases; nucleotides not matched to a gene: 6. The CDR3 spans 16 residues. CDR1 and CDR2 from the germline V gene are SGHAT and FQNNGV. For the CDR3, the DNA is TGTGCCAGCAGCTTACTACTAGCGGGGGGACGGGATACGCAGTATTTT. Protein product: CASSLLLAGGRDTQYF.

There are many counts of this clonotype. This chain links TRBV6-5 with TRBJ1-4; D perhaps matches TRBD1 (6 bases). Germline CDR1 is MNHEY and CDR2 is SVGAGI. The CDR3 loop spans 14 amino acids. V lost 6 bases to trimming and J lost 5 bases, with 13 bases between them. DNA for the CDR3: TGTGCCAGCAGCTCCGGGACACCGAATGAAAAACTGTTTTTT. Translation gives CASSSGTPNEKLFF.

This CDR3 is CASSPRRDRGPPPYEQYF. CDR3 DNA sequence: TGTGCCAGTAGCCCCCGCCGGGACAGAGGACCCCCGCCCTACGAGCAGTACTTC. The chain has TRBV19 and TRBJ2-7; TRBD1 aligns across 7 bases. The CDR3 spans 18 residues. The V segment lost 6 bases and the J segment 2 bases; nucleotides outside the gene matches: 19. CDR1 and CDR2 (germline): LNHDA, SQIVND (reference sequence).

This clonotype was seen ten or more times. V gene TRBV18 combines with J gene TRBJ2-3, with 7 bases that match TRBD1. There are 15 residues in the CDR3. CDR1 and CDR2 from the germline V gene are KGHSH and LQKENI. The V and J ends lost 3 bases and 1 base, in that order; junction bases with no gene match: 4. CDR3 loop: CASSPGTARTDTQYF. The CDR3 DNA follows: TGTGCCAGCTCACCTGGGACAGCCCGCACAGATACGCAGTATTTT.

In the case of this clonotype: Compared with germline, one end of the junction differs, possibly owing to a read error. V is TRBV7-6 and J is TRBJ1-6; TRBD1 might be the D (5 bases). Germline CDR1 is SGHVS and CDR2 is FNYEAQ. The CDR3 consists of 15 residues. CDR3 protein: CASSIAYRTNSPLHF. The CDR3 DNA is TGTGCCAGCAGCATAGCGTACAGGACCAATTCACCCCTCCACTTT.

V usage is TRBV2 and J usage is TRBJ2-5; the D gene is possibly TRBD2 (5 bases). The CDR3 sequence is 15 residues long. CDR1 and CDR2 from the germline V gene are SNHLY and FYNNEI. V dropped 2 bases and J dropped 2 bases, with 12 bases sitting between them. The CDR3 protein is CASSENSSGQETQYF. The CDR3 bases are TGTGCCAGCAGTGAAAATTCCAGCGGTCAAGAGACCCAGTACTTC. The full variable domain, its missing parts supplied by reference TRBV2 and TRBJ2-5, is EPEVTQTPSHQVTQMGQEVILRCVPISNHLYFYWYRQILGQKVEFLVSFYNNEISEKSEIFDDQFSVERPDGSNFTLKIRSTKLEDSAMYFCASSENSSGQETQYFGPGTRLLVL.

The chain's CDR3 is CASSFPWTSGSSYEQYF. As DNA, the CDR3 is TGTGCCAGCAGTTTCCCTTGGACTAGCGGGAGCTCCTACGAGCAGTACTTC. This chain joins TRBV6-6 and TRBJ2-7, with 13 bases aligning to TRBD2. Germline V lookup: CDR1 MNHNY, CDR2 SVGAGI (reference sequence). The CDR3 covers 17 residues. Unmatched junction bases numbered 6, after V lost 4 bases and J lost 0 bases.

There are many counts of this clonotype. The chain carries TRBV11-3 and TRBJ1-2, with 7 bases that match TRBD1. CDR3 size: 12 residues. V was pared by 9 bases and J by 4 bases, with 5 bases of the junction left unmatched. The germline gives CDR1 SGHNT, CDR2 YENEEA. The CDR3 region is CARGTGVYGYTF. The CDR3 nucleotides read TGTGCCAGGGGCACAGGGGTCTATGGCTACACCTTC.

This clonotype was seen a handful of times. The chain couples TRBV20-1 to TRBJ2-1, with D possibly matching TRBD1 (5 bases). The CDR3 length is 14 residues. CDR1 DFQATT and CDR2 SNEGSKA come from the germline V gene (reference sequence). Trimming cost V 3 bases and J 2 bases, with 11 bases left between them. The CDR3 here is CSASDRRTYNEQFF. CDR3 DNA sequence: TGCAGTGCTAGTGACAGACGAACCTACAATGAGCAGTTCTTC.

This clonotype was observed many times. The V and J genes are TRBV11-2 and TRBJ2-5, with a weak D call TRBD1 (5 bases). Trimming shortened V by 0 bases and J by 1 base, and 12 bases separated the two germline ends. Looked up from germline, CDR1 is SGHAT and CDR2 is FQNNGV. CDR3 size: 16 residues. In DNA form, the CDR3 reads TGTGCCAGCAGCTTAGACGCAGGGCTGCTCCAAGAGACCCAGTACTTC. Protein: CASSLDAGLLQETQYF.

This clonotype was recorded many times. The chain is built from TRBV7-8 and TRBJ2-1; unclear D gene. Between the trimmed V and J ends, which lost 3 bases and 4 bases, there was a span of 4 bases. CDR3 length: 12 amino acids. Germline-derived CDR1 and CDR2 are SGHVS and FQNEAQ. CDR3 amino acids: CASSLYYNEQFF. The CDR3 DNA reads as TGTGCCAGCAGCTTGTATTACAATGAGCAGTTCTTC.

In its sample, this clonotype was seen many times. This chain links TRBV4-1 with TRBJ1-4; D call uncertain. The CDR3 is 14 amino acids. Germline CDR1 reads MGHRA; CDR2 reads YSYEKL. Trimming shortened V by 0 bases and J by 7 bases, and 9 bases separated the two germline ends. The CDR3, as DNA: TGCGCCAGCAGCCAAGACAGGAGGAGTGAAAAACTGTTTTTT. Translation: CASSQDRRSEKLFF.

The CDR3 here is CASSLNYGYTF. CDR3 sequence (DNA): TGTGCCAGCAGCTTGAACTATGGCTACACCTTC. The chain combines TRBV5-6 with TRBJ1-2, with D uncertain. Germline V gene lookup returns CDR1 SGHDT and CDR2 YYEEEE. Trimming stripped 1 base from V and 2 bases from J, with 0 bases between. This CDR3 region has 11 residues.

A few counts support this clonotype. The chain couples TRBV7-8 to TRBJ1-5, with D possibly TRBD1 on 5 matching bases. V shed 1 base and J shed 1 base, with 8 bases lying between them. This CDR3 region has 15 residues. Germline lookup yields CDR1 SGHVS and CDR2 FQNEAQ. CDR3 amino acids: CASSLVGGSNQPQHF. For the CDR3, the DNA is TGTGCCAGCAGCTTAGTCGGGGGAAGCAATCAGCCCCAGCATTTT.

This clonotype was seen many times. The rearrangement links TRBV7-9 to TRBJ2-3, with D uncertain. The V gene's germline CDR1 is SEHNR and CDR2 FQNEAQ (reference sequence). Trimming cost V 6 bases and J 6 bases, with 10 bases left between them. The CDR3 runs to 12 residues. CDR3 residues: CASRPDPDTQYF. For the CDR3, the DNA is TGTGCCAGCAGACCAGATCCGGATACGCAGTATTTT.

A few counts support this clonotype. The CDR3 nucleotides are TGTGCCAGCAGCGGATATCCGAGCGGTCGCTCCTACGAGCAGTACTTC. Its translation is CASSGYPSGRSYEQYF. V and J are TRBV7-2 and TRBJ2-7, with D possibly being TRBD2 (5 bases). Trimming shortened V by 5 bases and J by 0 bases, and 17 bases separated the two germline ends. The CDR3 is 16 residues long. The germline V gene encodes CDR1 SGHTA and CDR2 FQGNSA.

This clonotype has a handful of counts. The V gene is TRBV20-1, the J gene TRBJ2-7; D possibly corresponds to TRBD2 (5 bases). The CDR3 spans 14 residues. Germline CDR1 DFQATT, CDR2 SNEGSKA (reference sequence). The germline V and J ends were trimmed by 5 bases and 7 bases, with 21 bases remaining between them. The CDR3 coding sequence is TGCAGTGCTCCAGACTTAAGCTCCACGGGGGAGCAGTACTTC. This encodes CSAPDLSSTGEQYF.

This clonotype was picked up a small number of times. The chain carries TRBV7-2 and TRBJ1-1; D perhaps matches TRBD1 (6 bases). The CDR3 is 14 residues long. Looked up from germline, CDR1 is SGHTA and CDR2 is FQGNSA. V lost 5 bases, J lost 8 bases, and 18 bases lay in between. The CDR3 bases are TGTGCCAGCAGCCCCAGTCGTGGGACATCCGAAGCTTTCTTT. It codes for CASSPSRGTSEAFF.

The table lists this clonotype with many counts. The chain employs TRBV2 and TRBJ2-2; no clear D. V was cut by 3 bases and J by 5 bases, with 10 bases left in between. This CDR3 spans 14 amino acids. From germline, CDR1 is SNHLY and CDR2 FYNNEI. The CDR3 loop reads CASSEQRGTGELFF. In DNA, the CDR3 is TGTGCCAGCAGTGAGCAGCGAGGAACCGGGGAGCTGTTTTTT.

This clonotype was observed at least ten times. This rearrangement joins TRBV7-2 to TRBJ2-1, with no clear D. This CDR3 spans 13 amino acids. In germline, CDR1 is SGHTA, CDR2 FQGNSA. The V end lost 1 base, the J end lost 4 bases, and 5 bases lay between the germline ends. This CDR3 reads CASSLVEYNEQFF. The CDR3 nucleotides read TGTGCCAGCAGCTTAGTCGAGTACAATGAGCAGTTCTTC.

In this sample, this clonotype turned up many times. V is TRBV20-1 and J is TRBJ1-4, with D uncertain. The ends were cut back, 5 bases at V and 10 bases at J, with 11 bases in the middle. The length of the CDR3 is 11 residues. The germline CDR1 and CDR2 sequences are DFQATT and SNEGSKA (reference sequence). The CDR3, as DNA: TGCAGTGCTCTAGGGCCCCTAAAACTGTTTTTT. Translation: CSALGPLKLFF.

This clonotype was detected ten times or more. The chain recombines TRBV18 with TRBJ2-2; tentatively, D is TRBD1 or TRBD2 (5 bases each). This CDR3 spans 16 amino acids. Per germline, CDR1 KGHSH and CDR2 LQKENI. V lost 1 base and J 2 bases, leaving 11 bases between the germline ends. CDR3 sequence: CASSPQPGRNTGELFF. CDR3 DNA sequence: TGTGCCAGCTCACCACAGCCGGGGCGCAACACCGGGGAGCTGTTTTTT.

This clonotype was recorded at least ten times. This chain joins TRBV24-1 and TRBJ2-7; D gene uncertain. Germline V gives CDR1 KGHDR, CDR2 SFDVKD. This CDR3 is 14 amino acids long. V was trimmed by 5 bases and J by 3 bases, leaving 13 bases between them. The CDR3 sequence: CATSVRPDHYEQYF. The CDR3 DNA reads TGTGCCACCAGTGTCCGGCCCGACCACTACGAGCAGTACTTC.

This clonotype was seen ten or more times. J is TRBJ2-3 and V is TRBV12-3 or TRBV12-4; TRBD2 aligns across 10 bases. The CDR3 is 15 residues long. After removal of 5 bases from V and 0 bases from J, the junction contained 2 bases not matched to a gene. DNA for the CDR3: TGTGCCAGCAGTCCTAGCGGGAGAAGCACAGATACGCAGTATTTT. Residues: CASSPSGRSTDTQYF.

This clonotype has at least ten counts. The genes are TRBV6-2 or TRBV6-3 and TRBJ1-5; no definite D call. This CDR3 region has 15 residues. Germline V CDR1 and CDR2: MNHEY, SVGEGT. V lost 2 bases and J lost 4, with 12 bases in between. The CDR3 region is CASSYDLTRNQPQHF. In nucleotides, the CDR3 is TGTGCCAGCAGTTACGACCTGACACGAAATCAGCCCCAGCATTTT.

This clonotype was counted only a few times. The V gene is TRBV9, the J gene TRBJ2-3; D is unresolved. Germline CDR1 and CDR2: SGDLS and YYNGEE. Trimming pared 0 bases from V and 1 base from J, leaving 6 bases between. This CDR3 comprises 14 residues. The CDR3 here is CASSVDVGTDTQYF. The CDR3 nucleotides are TGTGCCAGCAGCGTAGATGTCGGCACAGATACGCAGTATTTT.